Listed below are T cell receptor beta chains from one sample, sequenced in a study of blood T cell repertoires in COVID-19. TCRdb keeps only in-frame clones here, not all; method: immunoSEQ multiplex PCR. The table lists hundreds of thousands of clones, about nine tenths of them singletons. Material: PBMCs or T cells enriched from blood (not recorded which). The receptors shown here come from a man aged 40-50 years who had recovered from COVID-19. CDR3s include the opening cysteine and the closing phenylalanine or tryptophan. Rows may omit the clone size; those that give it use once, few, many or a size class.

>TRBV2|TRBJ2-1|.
CASSRRTGIDEQFF
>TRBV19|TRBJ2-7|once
CASSSNRDRGEQYF
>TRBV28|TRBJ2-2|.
CASGGTGELFF
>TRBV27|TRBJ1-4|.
CASSLNWRVNEKLFF
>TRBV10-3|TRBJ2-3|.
CASLAGGDTQYF
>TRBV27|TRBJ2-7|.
CASSPLGTEFSYEQYF
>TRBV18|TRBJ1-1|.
CASSPPGHLTNTEAFF
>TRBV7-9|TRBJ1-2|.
CASSPREIRGYTF
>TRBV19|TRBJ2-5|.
CASSTIGLAGVETQYF
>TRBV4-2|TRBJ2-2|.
CASSQVGAGGGNGELFF
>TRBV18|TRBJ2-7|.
CASSLTSGLGSREQYF
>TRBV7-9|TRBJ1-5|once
CASRLDSNQPQHF
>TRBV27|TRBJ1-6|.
CASSLQGALGSYNSPLHF
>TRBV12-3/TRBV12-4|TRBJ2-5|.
CASRTDRKETQYF
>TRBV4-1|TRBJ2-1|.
CASSQGLAGGRRFF
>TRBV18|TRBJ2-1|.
CASSPPATAYNEQFF
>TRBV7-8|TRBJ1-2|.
CASSLAGTDYGYTF
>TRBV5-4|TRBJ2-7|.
CASSLRGYEQYF
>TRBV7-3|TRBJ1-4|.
CASSPGTEVNEKLFF
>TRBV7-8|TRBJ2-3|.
CASSLWASGSPDTQYF
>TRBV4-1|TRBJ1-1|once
CASSQGKGGARTEAFF
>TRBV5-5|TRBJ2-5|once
CASSLRPGGTQYF
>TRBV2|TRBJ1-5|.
CASSEYLSQPQHF
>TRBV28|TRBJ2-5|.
CASSLGTLWPQETQYF
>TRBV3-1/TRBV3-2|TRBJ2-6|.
CASSHSTGGLGANVLTF
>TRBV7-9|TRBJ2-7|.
CASSYGTSGGGQYF